The 28 T cell receptor beta chains below were found in one sample sequenced in a study of blood T cell repertoires in COVID-19. Produced via immunoSEQ multiplex PCR; TCRdb's table is partial and in-frame only. Of fewer than 180,000 clones listed, roughly 90% are singletons. Sequenced material: peripheral blood. These receptors all come from a woman in her sixties with active or convalescent COVID-19.

As concerns this clone: This specimen includes other DNA sequences encoding the same CDR3. The chain recombines TRBV6-6 with TRBJ1-4; 11 positions match TRBD1. Germline V lookup: CDR1 MNHNY, CDR2 SVGAGI (reference sequence). J lost 7 bases, V lost 5 bases, and 3 bases had no gene match. The CDR3 totals 14 residues. The CDR3 is CASSPGQGGEKLFF. The CDR3, as DNA: TGTGCCAGCAGTCCGGGACAGGGGGGTGAAAAACTGTTTTTT.

About this clone: The same CDR3 also results from other DNA sequences found in this sample. The V call is TRBV6-2 or TRBV6-3, the J call TRBJ1-2; TRBD1 aligns across 9 bases. The CDR3 totals 13 residues. The germline V gene encodes CDR1 MNHEY and CDR2 SVGEGT. V trimming: 5 bases; J trimming: 6 bases; junction bases outside the gene matches: 4. CDR3 sequence: CASSLGQGNGYTF. DNA of the CDR3: TGTGCCAGCAGTCTAGGACAGGGGAATGGCTACACCTTC.

J is TRBJ1-1 and V is TRBV7-2, with unresolved D. CDR3 length equals 13 residues. V lost 5 bases to trimming and J lost 1 base, with 8 bases between them. CDR1 is SGHTA and CDR2 is FQGNSA in the germline V gene. The CDR3 nucleotides read TGTGCCAGCAGCCCCACTCCGAACACTGAAGCTTTCTTT. Translation: CASSPTPNTEAFF. Drawing the rest from reference TRBV7-2 and TRBJ1-1, the complete variable domain is GAGVSQSPSNKVTEKGKDVELRCDPISGHTALYWYRQSLGQGLEFLIYFQGNSAPDKSGLPSDRFSAERTGGSVSTLTIQRTQQEDSAVYLCASSPTPNTEAFFGQGTRLTVV.

This clone turned up a few times. The CDR3 spells CASSLGQYSNYGYTF. CDR3 in DNA: TGCGCCAGCAGCTTGGGACAGTACTCTAACTATGGCTACACCTTC. The J gene is TRBJ1-2, the V gene TRBV5-1; perhaps TRBD1 as D (5 bases). V gave up 0 bases and J gave up 0 bases, with 9 bases separating them. CDR1 is SGHRS and CDR2 is YFSETQ in the germline V gene. The CDR3 contains 15 residues.

The chain employs TRBV5-1 and TRBJ2-2; 12 positions match TRBD2. The CDR3 loop spans 17 amino acids. CDR1 is SGHRS, CDR2 YFSETQ, per germline. V trimming: 7 bases; J trimming: 1 base; junction bases outside the gene matches: 8. CDR3 amino acids: CASSRLAGVMNTGELFF. The CDR3 DNA follows: TGCGCCAGCTCGAGACTAGCGGGGGTGATGAACACCGGGGAGCTGTTTTTT.

The chain is built from TRBV7-8 and TRBJ1-5, with a tentative D call TRBD1 (6 bases). Germline lookup yields CDR1 SGHVS and CDR2 FQNEAQ. Trimming took off 4 bases at V and 0 bases at J, with 10 bases between the two ends. The CDR3 consists of 15 residues. The CDR3 nucleotides are TGTGCCAGCAGCTGGGGACAAAATAGCAATCAGCCCCAGCATTTT. It is translated as CASSWGQNSNQPQHF.

The CDR3 loop is CASGKQGLSGYTF. CDR3 DNA sequence: TGTGCCAGCGGGAAGCAGGGTTTAAGTGGCTACACCTTC. The chain recombines TRBV11-1 with TRBJ1-2; weak D call: TRBD1 (5 bases). Trimming pared 8 bases from V and 7 bases from J, leaving 17 bases between. The length of the CDR3 is 13 residues. Germline CDR1 is SGHAT and CDR2 is FQDESV (reference sequence).

V gene TRBV28 combines with J gene TRBJ1-1; a weak D match, TRBD1 (6 bases). The CDR3 extends over 15 amino acids. Between the trimmed V and J ends, which lost 5 bases and 6 bases, there was a span of 19 bases. The V gene's germline CDR1 is MDHEN and CDR2 SYDVKM. Written as DNA, the CDR3 is TGTGCCAGCAGTCCGACCCCGGGGGGGGGCTCTGAAGCTTTCTTT. As protein: CASSPTPGGGSEAFF. Full variable domain (remainder filled in from reference TRBV28 and TRBJ1-1): DVKVTQSSRYLVKRTGEKVFLECVQDMDHENMFWYRQDPGLGLRLIYFSYDVKMKEKGDIPEGYSVSREKKERFSLILESASTNQTSMYLCASSPTPGGGSEAFFGQGTRLTVV.

CDR3: CASSGGTEPDEKLFF. In DNA, the CDR3 is TGTGCCAGTAGTGGAGGGACGGAACCAGATGAAAAACTGTTTTTT. V is TRBV19 and J is TRBJ1-4; a weak D match, TRBD1 (5 bases). The length of the CDR3 is 15 residues. Germline CDR1 is LNHDA and CDR2 is SQIVND (reference sequence). With 5 bases removed from V and 6 bases from J, the gap between germline ends came to 16 bases.

This clone was seen a single time. This sequence joins TRBV9 and TRBJ1-1; 8 nucleotides agree with TRBD1. CDR3 length: 15 amino acids. V gave up 4 bases and J gave up 3 bases; unmatched junction bases: 8. The V gene's germline CDR1 is SGDLS and CDR2 YYNGEE. CDR3 nucleotides: TGTGCCAGCAGCCCCTCTGACAGGGGAGACACTGAAGCTTTCTTT. The encoded protein is CASSPSDRGDTEAFF.

The gene calls are TRBV7-9 and TRBJ1-3; perhaps TRBD1 as D (5 bases). The ends were cut back, 5 bases at V and 8 bases at J, with 10 bases in the middle. The CDR3 has 12 amino acids. CDR1 and CDR2 from the germline V gene are SEHNR and FQNEAQ (reference sequence). The CDR3 here is CASSPGGDTIYF. The CDR3 coding sequence is TGTGCCAGCAGCCCCGGGGGGGACACCATATATTTT.

The gene calls are TRBV6-2 or TRBV6-3 and TRBJ1-2; 9 bases agree with TRBD1. After removal of 6 bases from V and 11 bases from J, the junction contained 7 bases not matched to a gene. The CDR3 covers 12 residues. The germline gives CDR1 MNHEY, CDR2 SVGEGT. CDR3 residues: CASSQDRGRYTF. The CDR3 bases are TGTGCCAGCAGCCAGGACAGGGGAAGGTACACCTTC.

The chain is built from TRBV19 and TRBJ1-4, with TRBD1 matching over 8 bases. V lost 4 bases to trimming and J lost 4 bases; unmatched junction nucleotides: 5. From germline, CDR1 is LNHDA and CDR2 SQIVND (reference sequence). The CDR3 spans 15 residues. CDR3 nucleotides: TGTGCCAGTAGTAGAACACAGGGGGGTAATGAAAAACTGTTTTTT. Residues: CASSRTQGGNEKLFF. Supplemented by reference TRBV19 and TRBJ1-4, the full variable domain reads DGGITQSPKYLFRKEGQNVTLSCEQNLNHDAMYWYRQDPGQGLRLIYYSQIVNDFQKGDIAEGYSVSREKKESFPLTVTSAQKNPTAFYLCASSRTQGGNEKLFFGSGTQLSVL.

V is TRBV19 and J is TRBJ1-2; D may be TRBD1 (5 bases). CDR1 is LNHDA and CDR2 is SQIVND in the germline V gene (reference sequence). V shed 7 bases and J shed 8 bases, with 20 bases lying between them. CDR3 length: 14 amino acids. The CDR3 is CASTDRGTAFGYTF. The CDR3 region has the DNA TGTGCCAGTACCGATAGGGGCACAGCGTTCGGCTACACCTTC.

This rearrangement joins TRBV2 to TRBJ2-1; 11 bases align to TRBD2. The CDR3 has 15 residues. Germline assignment: CDR1 SNHLY and CDR2 FYNNEI. Trimming cost V 3 bases and J 7 bases; bases outside gene matches: 5. DNA of the CDR3: TGTGCCAGCAGTGACAGTAGCGGGGGGGAGAATGAGCAGTTCTTC. Protein sequence: CASSDSSGGENEQFF.

This clone was counted a single time. The CDR3 here is CASTPKGAGANQPQHF. The DNA for the CDR3 is TGTGCCAGCACCCCCAAAGGGGCAGGGGCTAATCAGCCCCAGCATTTT. V usage is TRBV9 and J usage is TRBJ1-5; D is perhaps TRBD1 (6 bases). Germline CDR1 and CDR2: SGDLS and YYNGEE. Trimming pared 6 bases from V and 4 bases from J, leaving 20 bases between. This CDR3 spans 16 amino acids.

This chain links TRBV12-5 with TRBJ1-6, with 7 bases lining up with TRBD1. This CDR3 has 14 residues. Germline V lookup: CDR1 LGHNT, CDR2 FRNRAP. After removal of 5 bases from V and 7 bases from J, the junction contained 5 bases not matched to a gene. CDR3 nucleotides: TGTGCTAGTGGTCCCGGGACAGCAAATTCACCCCTCCACTTT. Protein sequence: CASGPGTANSPLHF.

The chain joins TRBV12-3 or TRBV12-4 to TRBJ2-7; maybe TRBD2 (5 bases). Between the trimmed V and J ends, which lost 6 bases and 3 bases, there was a span of 12 bases. The CDR3 has 13 amino acids. CDR3 amino acids: CASSRGFFYEQYF. The CDR3 nucleotides are TGTGCCAGCAGCCGAGGGTTTTTCTACGAGCAGTACTTC.

The chain combines TRBV12-3 or TRBV12-4 with TRBJ2-7, with 7 positions matching TRBD1. V gave up 5 bases and J gave up 3 bases; unmatched junction bases: 4. The CDR3 is made up of 13 amino acids. This chain's CDR3 is CASSVGTVYEQYF. The CDR3 nucleotides read TGTGCCAGCAGTGTTGGGACAGTCTACGAGCAGTACTTC.

The chain couples TRBV19 to TRBJ1-6; D might be TRBD1 (6 bases). The germline V gene has CDR1 LNHDA and CDR2 SQIVND (reference sequence). The CDR3 covers 16 residues. The CDR3 is CATRTGHHSYNSPLHF. The CDR3 region has the DNA TGTGCGACACGAACGGGACATCACTCCTATAATTCACCCCTCCACTTT.

This chain links TRBV7-2 with TRBJ2-3, with D possibly TRBD1 on 5 matching bases. CDR1 is SGHTA, CDR2 FQGNSA, per germline. The CDR3 spans 14 residues. V was pared by 2 bases and J by 5 bases, with 11 bases between. Here the CDR3 reads CASSLNGRGDTQYF. The CDR3 DNA reads as TGTGCCAGCAGCTTAAACGGAAGGGGAGATACGCAGTATTTT.

This clone came up once. The V gene is TRBV19, the J gene TRBJ1-5, with TRBD1 matching over 7 bases. CDR1 is LNHDA, CDR2 SQIVND, per germline (reference sequence). V shed 6 bases, J shed 0 bases, and the junction held 8 bases outside the gene matches. The CDR3 extends over 16 amino acids. The CDR3 sequence is CASRETGQFSNQPQHF. CDR3 nucleotide sequence: TGTGCCAGTAGGGAAACGGGACAGTTTAGCAATCAGCCCCAGCATTTT.

V is TRBV5-6 and J is TRBJ1-1; D is possibly TRBD1 (5 bases). Looked up from germline, CDR1 is SGHDT and CDR2 is YYEEEE. CDR3 length equals 14 residues. V lost 0 bases and J lost 5, with 11 bases in between. This chain's CDR3 is CASSLGGARTEAFF. As DNA, the CDR3 is TGTGCCAGCAGCTTGGGGGGCGCGAGAACTGAAGCTTTCTTT.

The chain has TRBV10-3 and TRBJ1-1; 9 bases map to TRBD1. The V gene end was trimmed by 4 bases and the J gene end by 1 base; junction bases not matched to a gene: 4. This CDR3 is 15 amino acids long. In germline, CDR1 is ENHRY, CDR2 SYGVKD. CDR3 DNA sequence: TGTGCCATCAGTGCCAGGACAGGGGAGAACACTGAAGCTTTCTTT. Translation: CAISARTGENTEAFF.

The chain carries TRBV2 and TRBJ2-5; maybe TRBD2 (6 bases). V was pared by 2 bases and J by 1 base, with 8 bases between. The CDR3 is 14 residues long. The V gene's germline CDR1 is SNHLY and CDR2 FYNNEI. The DNA for the CDR3 is TGTGCCAGCAGTGAAACTAGCTTCCAAGAGACCCAGTACTTC. Residues: CASSETSFQETQYF. Combining the CDR3 with reference TRBV2 and TRBJ2-5 gives the whole variable domain EPEVTQTPSHQVTQMGQEVILRCVPISNHLYFYWYRQILGQKVEFLVSFYNNEISEKSEIFDDQFSVERPDGSNFTLKIRSTKLEDSAMYFCASSETSFQETQYFGPGTRLLVL.

This clone was seen just once. The chain combines TRBV19 with TRBJ2-7; D is possibly TRBD2 (6 bases). The CDR3 is 14 residues long. Looked up from germline, CDR1 is LNHDA and CDR2 is SQIVND (reference sequence). V was trimmed by 3 bases and J by 7 bases, leaving 16 bases between them. CDR3 nucleotides: TGTGCCAGTAGTATTTTGGAGGGTTCAGGAGAGCAGTACTTC. Residues: CASSILEGSGEQYF.

This clone has a single count. The rearrangement links TRBV5-6 to TRBJ1-2; 11 bases align to TRBD1. CDR1 is SGHDT and CDR2 is YYEEEE in the germline V gene. The CDR3 contains 13 residues. V was clipped by 4 bases and J by 8 bases; unmatched bases: 4. CDR3 in DNA: TGTGCCAGCAGCCGGACAGGGGGCGAGGGCTACACCTTC. This gives the protein CASSRTGGEGYTF. The whole variable domain, remainder taken from reference TRBV5-6 and TRBJ1-2, is DAGVTQSPTHLIKTRGQQVTLRCSPKSGHDTVSWYQQALGQGPQFIFQYYEEEERQRGNFPDRFSGHQFPNYSSELNVNALLLGDSALYLCASSRTGGEGYTFGSGTRLTVV.

This chain uses TRBV19 with TRBJ1-6; D is unclear. The length of the CDR3 is 17 residues. Germline V gene sequence: CDR1 LNHDA, CDR2 SQIVND (reference sequence). Trimming removed 1 base at V and 9 bases at J, with 19 bases between. The CDR3 region is CASSIGARLASSSPLHF. For the CDR3, the DNA is TGTGCCAGTAGTATAGGGGCAAGATTGGCGTCGTCTTCACCCCTCCACTTT.